This T cell receptor (beta chain) was documented in a study of blood T cell repertoires in COVID-19. Looking at the study overall: PBMCs, B-cell-depleted T cells, or T cells were the source of the cDNA or gDNA that made up the material.

Germline V gene lookup returns CDR1 SGHRS and CDR2 YFSETQ. The CDR3 has 14 amino acids. V was clipped by 4 bases and J by 4 bases, with 15 bases between them. Methods used by the authors: Researchers report that nucleated cell counts were estimated from reference gene primer amplification. Repertoires were generated with immunoSEQ multiplex PCR, while TCRdb's copy carries only in-frame clones and drops some. From that table come the V and J calls and clone size; the DNA was used to work out D and trimming. This table has over 150,000 clones, 84% appearing once. The chain recombines TRBV5-1 with TRBJ2-7, with D maybe TRBD1 (6 bases). The source material was peripheral blood. The clonotype comes from a man aged 18-30 years with active or convalescent COVID-19. The CDR3 spells CASSGDNLGYEQYF. In DNA form, the CDR3 reads TGCGCCAGCAGCGGGGACAACCTAGGGTACGAGCAGTACTTC.